Described below is a single T cell receptor beta chain sequence and its context. The antigen is unknown. This specimen comes from a study of CD8 T cells in ankylosing spondylitis. Study conclusions and caveats: Earlier studies detected some motif variants in reactive arthritis synovial fluid and blood. As reported, disease-linked clones showed significant enrichment in matched ankylosing spondylitis synovial fluid. For ankylosing spondylitis blood, a TCR beta motif of 8 or 9 highly homologous variants appeared characteristic. Those disease-linked clones were CD8+; they were also relatively rare in peripheral blood.

From germline, CDR1 is DFQATT and CDR2 SNEGSKA (reference sequence). Unmatched junction bases numbered 9, after V lost 0 bases and J lost 7 bases. The CDR3 extends over 15 amino acids. By quantitative 5'-RACE with molecular barcodes, the TCR beta libraries were made. A single record per CDR3 protein comes from TCRdb applying MiXCR to the 5' RACE reads. The sample shows about 750,000 distinct CDR3 sequences, over 15% of them seen only once. The genes are TRBV20-1 and TRBJ2-1; 7 bases line up with TRBD1. The sequence came from a male donor with ankylosing spondylitis. The material sequenced was blood, either unsorted or a sorted T cell fraction (not recorded which). CDR3 protein: CSARDLDRSINEQFF. The CDR3 DNA sequence: TGCAGTGCTAGAGATCTGGACAGGTCGATAAATGAGCAGTTCTTC.